A selection of T cell receptor beta chains follows, all from one sample in a study of blood T cell repertoires in COVID-19. The repertoire was sequenced with immunoSEQ multiplex PCR; TCRdb's copy has only in-frame clones and lacks some. The top ten clones hold about 1.7% of a sample with about 97,000 clones, 75% to 95% of them seen once. Source material: peripheral blood. Receptors were obtained from a man between 60 and 70 years old with acute or convalescent COVID-19. Both conserved end residues are part of each CDR3. D genes are given only for firm matches. Rows give clone size only sometimes, using once, few, many, or a class for an expanded clone.

cdr3_nt cdr3_aa v_call clone_size d_call j_call
TGTGCCAGCAGTGAATCCAGGGGGCATGGCTACACCTTC CASSESRGHGYTF TRBV6-1 - TRBD1 TRBJ1-2
TGTGCCAGCAGCTCGAGGGGACAGGGGGCGTGGAAACTGTTTTTT CASSSRGQGAWKLFF TRBV7-9 - TRBD1 TRBJ1-4
TGTGCCAGCAGTGGCAGGGTTTATGGCTACACCTTC CASSGRVYGYTF TRBV25-1 - - TRBJ1-2
TGTGCCAGTAGTATATACGGTTGGAACACCGGGGAGCTGTTTTTT CASSIYGWNTGELFF TRBV19 - - TRBJ2-2
TGTGCCAGTAGTGCCTGGACAGCCGCGGATGAAAAACTGTTTTTT CASSAWTAADEKLFF TRBV19 - - TRBJ1-4
TGTGCCAGCAGTTTATTGACAGGGGCTGGGAACACTGAAGCTTTCTTT CASSLLTGAGNTEAFF TRBV27 - TRBD1 TRBJ1-1
TGTGCCTGGAGTACGTACAGGGGGCAAGCTTTCTTT CAWSTYRGQAFF TRBV30 - TRBD1 TRBJ1-1
TGTGCCAGCAGCGTTACACGGGAGGGGACTGAAGCTTTCTTT CASSVTREGTEAFF TRBV7-6 once - TRBJ1-1
TGTGCCAGCAGCCCTGCTGGGACAGCCAACAATCAGCCCCAGCATTTT CASSPAGTANNQPQHF TRBV11-2 - TRBD1 TRBJ1-5
TGTGCCAGCGTCACAGGGGATTCACCCCTCCACTTT CASVTGDSPLHF TRBV6-5 - TRBD1 TRBJ1-6
TGCGCCAGCAGTGAAGGGGCCGCAGGAAGCTCCTACAATGAGCAGTTCTTC CASSEGAAGSSYNEQFF TRBV10-2 - - TRBJ2-1